This record concerns one TCR beta chain sequence. Its target is not known. These data originate in a study of response to subunit inactivated influenza vaccine. Regarding the study as a whole: Only a handful of new T cells, the authors suggested, are recruited with each seasonal influenza vaccination.

The CDR3 is 17 residues long. Between the trimmed V and J ends, which lost 0 bases and 4 bases, there was a span of 19 bases. CDR1 and CDR2 from the germline V gene are SGHRS and YFSETQ. TCRdb reprocessed the RT-PCR reads with MiXCR, giving one entry per CDR3 protein. The repertoire holds roughly 520,000 distinct CDR3 sequences, 25% seen once, with 1.9% in the top ten. This specimen was CD4+ T cells sorted from PBMCs, taken roughly 5 days after vaccination. The chain employs TRBV5-1 and TRBJ1-1; the D is unclear. The sequence was obtained from a middle-aged man who received an inactivated influenza vaccine. The CDR3 region is CASSLAPDPQWGTEAFF. In nucleotides, the CDR3 is TGCGCCAGCAGCTTGGCGCCAGATCCGCAGTGGGGCACTGAAGCTTTCTTT. Based on the CDR3 plus reference TRBV5-1 and TRBJ1-1, the full variable domain is KAGVTQTPRYLIKTRGQQVTLSCSPISGHRSVSWYQQTPGQGLQFLFEYFSETQRNKGNFPGRFSGRQFSNSRSEMNVSTLELGDSALYLCASSLAPDPQWGTEAFFGQGTRLTVV.